This T cell receptor beta chain stems from a study of shared clonotypes between healthy human individuals. CDR1 and CDR2 (germline): SEHNR, FQNEAQ (reference sequence). V was cut by 5 bases and J by 6 bases, with 11 bases left in between. CDR3 size: 12 residues. Profiled with immunoSEQ multiplex PCR; TCRdb holds only in-frame clones, not every one. The sample lists about 2.1 million clones, approximately 94% occurring once. Terminally differentiated effector memory CD45RA+ cells were excluded by CCR7 positive selection of CD45RO-negative cells. The TCR originated in a man younger than 30 in good health. Some clones in this sample may be carry-over from other donors' samples. This chain uses TRBV7-9 with TRBJ2-7, with D possibly matching TRBD1 (5 bases). Sequenced: naive CD8+ T cells from PBMCs. CDR3 bases: TGTGCCAGCAGCCAGGGCAGGGCCGAGCAGTACTTC. This codes for CASSQGRAEQYF.